The source of this TCR beta chain is a study of control samples from healthy donors and cancer patients. Sequencing used immunoSEQ multiplex PCR; TCRdb keeps in-frame clones, though not all of them. The data contain some 150,000 clones, around 90% of them singletons. Germline V gene data show CDR1 as SGHRS and CDR2 as YFSETQ. The CDR3 sequence is 14 residues long. With 1 base removed from V and 2 bases from J, the gap between germline ends came to 9 bases. The chain uses TRBV5-1 and TRBJ1-2; D not resolved. The sample comprised blood. This receptor was taken from a man aged 18 to 29 in good health. CDR3 protein: CASSLNGMNYGYTF. In nucleotides, the CDR3 is TGCGCCAGCAGCTTGAACGGGATGAACTATGGCTACACCTTC. Drawing the rest from reference TRBV5-1 and TRBJ1-2, the complete variable domain is KAGVTQTPRYLIKTRGQQVTLSCSPISGHRSVSWYQQTPGQGLQFLFEYFSETQRNKGNFPGRFSGRQFSNSRSEMNVSTLELGDSALYLCASSLNGMNYGYTFGSGTRLTVV.